The 27 T cell receptor beta chains below come from one sample, sequenced in a study of shared clonotypes between healthy human individuals. Sequencing used immunoSEQ multiplex PCR; TCRdb keeps in-frame clones, though not all of them. The data show some 2,100,000 clones, under 97% seen once. What was sequenced was naive CD4+ T cells sorted from blood. Subset: CD45RA+ positively selected. The receptors stem from a man between 18 and 35 years old in good health.

Here the CDR3 reads CAWSAKHTEAFF. As DNA, the CDR3 is TGTGCCTGGAGTGCTAAGCACACTGAAGCTTTCTTT. The J gene is TRBJ1-1, the V gene TRBV30; D is ambiguous. The V gene lost 1 base and the J gene lost 3 bases, with 6 bases spanning the gap. The germline V gene has CDR1 GTSNPN and CDR2 SVGIG (reference sequence). The CDR3 length is 12 residues.

The chain recombines TRBV29-1 with TRBJ2-7; D perhaps matches TRBD2 (6 bases). This CDR3 has 11 residues. Trimming removed 4 bases from V and 9 bases from J, with 13 bases in between. The germline V gene has CDR1 SQVTM and CDR2 ANQGSEA. In nucleotides, the CDR3 is TGCAGCGTTGTGAGGGAGGCTACGCAGTACTTC. Amino acids: CSVVREATQYF.

The gene calls are TRBV6-5 and TRBJ1-2; D ambiguous. V shed 0 bases and J shed 3 bases, with 8 bases lying between them. Germline assignment: CDR1 MNHEY and CDR2 SVGAGI. This CDR3 contains 14 residues. The CDR3 spells CASSYSDGYYGYTF. In nucleotides, the CDR3 is TGTGCCAGCAGTTACTCGGACGGGTACTATGGCTACACCTTC.

On this clone: Different DNA sequences within this sample yield the same CDR3. The chain recombines TRBV5-4 with TRBJ2-7, with 9 bases that match TRBD1. Germline V gene data show CDR1 as SGHNT and CDR2 as YYREEE (reference sequence). V lost 5 bases to trimming and J lost 2 bases; unmatched junction nucleotides: 5. This CDR3 is 14 amino acids long. In DNA, the CDR3 is TGTGCCAGCAGTTCTGGACAGGGGACCTACGAGCAGTACTTC. It is translated as CASSSGQGTYEQYF. The complete variable domain, with remaining parts taken from reference TRBV5-4 and TRBJ2-7, reads ETGVTQSPTHLIKTRGQQVTLRCSSQSGHNTVSWYQQALGQGPQFIFQYYREEENGRGNFPPRFSGLQFPNYSSELNVNALELDDSALYLCASSSGQGTYEQYFGPGTRLTVT.

V and J are TRBV6-5 and TRBJ2-3; a possible D gene is TRBD2 (6 bases). Looked up from germline, CDR1 is MNHEY and CDR2 is SVGAGI. Trimming stripped 5 bases from V and 1 base from J, with 10 bases between. The CDR3 loop spans 14 amino acids. The CDR3: CASSRTTGTDTQYF. The DNA of the CDR3 is TGTGCCAGCAGTCGGACTACGGGCACAGATACGCAGTATTTT.

The CDR3 loop reads CASGSSGANVLTF. CDR3 sequence (DNA): TGTGCCAGCGGGAGTTCTGGGGCCAACGTCCTGACTTTC. The chain has TRBV7-8 and TRBJ2-6; a weak D match, TRBD2 (5 bases). Germline values: CDR1 SGHVS, CDR2 FQNEAQ. V lost 8 bases, J lost 1 base, and 6 bases lay in between. The CDR3 totals 13 residues.

This clone appeared a single time. The chain is built from TRBV10-3 and TRBJ2-5; D might be TRBD2 (6 bases). V was trimmed by 9 bases and J by 1 base, leaving 15 bases between them. The CDR3 is 14 residues long. Germline V CDR1 and CDR2: ENHRY, SYGVKD. The CDR3 DNA reads TGTGCCATTTCCGGACGGAGGGGCCAAGAGACCCAGTACTTC. Protein product: CAISGRRGQETQYF.

The CDR3 reads CASSQARDRLNTEAFF. The DNA for the CDR3 is TGTGCCAGCAGCCAAGCGAGGGACAGACTGAACACTGAAGCTTTCTTT. This chain joins TRBV14 and TRBJ1-1; 7 bases align to TRBD1. The germline gives CDR1 SGHDN, CDR2 FVKESK. V dropped 1 base and J dropped 0; count of bases not matched to a gene: 5. CDR3 length: 16 amino acids. Drawing the rest from reference TRBV14 and TRBJ1-1, the complete variable domain is EAGVTQFPSHSVIEKGQTVTLRCDPISGHDNLYWYRRVMGKEIKFLLHFVKESKQDESGMPNNRFLAERTGGTYSTLKVQPAELEDSGVYFCASSQARDRLNTEAFFGQGTRLTVV.

The rearrangement joins TRBV4-1 to TRBJ1-5; D gene unclear. Germline CDR1 and CDR2: MGHRA and YSYEKL. Trimming took off 0 bases at V and 5 bases at J, with 8 bases between the two ends. CDR3 size: 14 residues. This CDR3 is CASSQDSSYQPQHF. In DNA form, the CDR3 reads TGCGCCAGCAGCCAAGATTCGTCCTATCAGCCCCAGCATTTT.

As regards this clone: Other DNA sequences in this specimen translate into the identical CDR3. The chain links TRBV6-1 to TRBJ1-3, with a weak D call TRBD1 (5 bases). This CDR3 region has 17 residues. Germline V gene data show CDR1 as MNHNS and CDR2 as SASEGT. Trimming stripped 0 bases from V and 1 base from J, with 13 bases between. CDR3 in DNA: TGTGCCAGCAGTGAAGCGGGGGGGGGTGTTTCTGGAAACACCATATATTTT. It yields the protein CASSEAGGGVSGNTIYF.

The chain employs TRBV19 and TRBJ1-6; D is perhaps TRBD1 (6 bases). The V end was cut by 7 bases, the J end by 0 bases, with 10 bases between. This CDR3 spans 15 amino acids. The germline CDR1 and CDR2 sequences are LNHDA and SQIVND (reference sequence). The CDR3 spells CASTRGSSYNSPLHF. In DNA, the CDR3 is TGTGCCAGTACCAGGGGCAGCTCCTATAATTCACCCCTCCACTTT. Complete variable domain (other parts from reference TRBV19 and TRBJ1-6): DGGITQSPKYLFRKEGQNVTLSCEQNLNHDAMYWYRQDPGQGLRLIYYSQIVNDFQKGDIAEGYSVSREKKESFPLTVTSAQKNPTAFYLCASTRGSSYNSPLHFGNGTRLTVT.

The rearrangement links TRBV6-1 to TRBJ1-1, with D unclear. The V end was cut by 3 bases, the J end by 4 bases, with 9 bases between. In germline, CDR1 is MNHNS, CDR2 SASEGT. The CDR3 contains 13 residues. The CDR3 region is CASSDRRVTEAFF. CDR3 sequence (DNA): TGTGCCAGCAGTGATAGGAGGGTCACTGAAGCTTTCTTT.

This clone was picked up one time. The chain uses TRBV2 and TRBJ1-1; possible D gene TRBD1, 6 bases. Germline V gene lookup returns CDR1 SNHLY and CDR2 FYNNEI. The V end lost 7 bases, the J end lost 1 base, and 13 bases lay between the germline ends. This CDR3 spans 14 amino acids. The CDR3 loop is CASKWGATNTEAFF. The CDR3 bases are TGTGCCAGCAAGTGGGGGGCCACGAACACTGAAGCTTTCTTT. The full variable domain, in which reference TRBV2 and TRBJ1-1 provide the parts outside the CDR3, is EPEVTQTPSHQVTQMGQEVILRCVPISNHLYFYWYRQILGQKVEFLVSFYNNEISEKSEIFDDQFSVERPDGSNFTLKIRSTKLEDSAMYFCASKWGATNTEAFFGQGTRLTVV.

In this sample, this clone turned up once. V usage is TRBV18 and J usage is TRBJ1-5; maybe TRBD1 (5 bases). Trimming left V 2 bases short and J 0 bases short, with 11 bases between. CDR3 length: 16 residues. CDR1 KGHSH and CDR2 LQKENI come from the germline V gene. CDR3 amino acids: CASSPLGVNSNQPQHF. CDR3 coding DNA: TGTGCCAGCTCACCATTGGGGGTTAATAGCAATCAGCCCCAGCATTTT.

This clone came up a few times. Within the sample, other DNA sequences also encode this same CDR3. This rearrangement joins TRBV7-9 to TRBJ1-6; D not resolved. The CDR3 loop spans 12 amino acids. The germline V gene encodes CDR1 SEHNR and CDR2 FQNEAQ (reference sequence). V was cut by 2 bases and J by 5 bases, with 1 base left in between. CDR3 nucleotide sequence: TGTGCCAGCAGCTTAAATAATTCACCCCTCCACTTT. As protein: CASSLNNSPLHF.

Only one count was recorded for this clone. The rearrangement links TRBV30 to TRBJ2-3, with 10 bases fitting TRBD2. In germline, CDR1 is GTSNPN, CDR2 SVGIG (reference sequence). The ends lost 4 bases at V and 0 bases at J; junction bases unmatched: 7. The CDR3 runs to 16 residues. The CDR3 sequence: CAWTSGRSMSTDTQYF. CDR3 coding DNA: TGTGCCTGGACTAGCGGGAGATCTATGAGCACAGATACGCAGTATTTT.

Note on this clone: Other DNA sequences from this sample encode an identical CDR3 as well. The gene calls are TRBV18 and TRBJ2-1; unclear D gene. The CDR3 runs to 13 residues. Per germline, CDR1 KGHSH and CDR2 LQKENI. Trimming took off 0 bases at V and 7 bases at J, with 7 bases between the two ends. The chain's CDR3 is CASSPPLSNEQFF. CDR3 nucleotides: TGTGCCAGCTCACCACCGCTTTCGAATGAGCAGTTCTTC.

The J gene is TRBJ2-3, the V gene TRBV27; 7 positions match TRBD2. V lost 5 bases and J lost 2; bases outside the gene matches: 7. Germline loops: CDR1 MNHEY, CDR2 SMNVEV (reference sequence). The CDR3 is 15 residues long. CDR3: CASSRGLAVTDTQYF. CDR3 DNA: TGTGCCAGCAGTCGCGGCCTAGCGGTCACAGATACGCAGTATTTT.

V is TRBV28 and J is TRBJ1-5; TRBD1 is a possible D gene (5 bases). The ends were cut back, 5 bases at V and 4 bases at J, with 15 bases in the middle. There are 15 residues in the CDR3. From germline, CDR1 is MDHEN and CDR2 SYDVKM. CDR3 loop: CASSLTGLPNQPQHF. For the CDR3, the DNA is TGTGCCAGCAGTCTCACGGGACTCCCGAATCAGCCCCAGCATTTT. The whole variable domain, filled in from reference TRBV28 and TRBJ1-5, reads DVKVTQSSRYLVKRTGEKVFLECVQDMDHENMFWYRQDPGLGLRLIYFSYDVKMKEKGDIPEGYSVSREKKERFSLILESASTNQTSMYLCASSLTGLPNQPQHFGDGTRLSIL.

This chain links TRBV9 with TRBJ2-2; no reliable D call. Germline V lookup: CDR1 SGDLS, CDR2 YYNGEE. V was cut by 1 base and J by 2 bases, with 9 bases left in between. The CDR3 is made up of 15 amino acids. CDR3 residues: CASSVRGGNTGELFF. DNA of the CDR3: TGTGCCAGCAGCGTAAGAGGCGGAAACACCGGGGAGCTGTTTTTT.

In this sample, this clone turned up once. The chain joins TRBV6-1 to TRBJ2-7; D possibly corresponds to TRBD1 (6 bases). The germline V gene has CDR1 MNHNS and CDR2 SASEGT. The CDR3 is 15 amino acids. Trimming stripped 7 bases from V and 2 bases from J, with 18 bases between. The CDR3 DNA follows: TGTGCCAGCACGGTCCGGACAGCAGATCCCTACGAGCAGTACTTC. It encodes CASTVRTADPYEQYF.

This clone has only one observation. The V call is TRBV30, the J call TRBJ1-2; possibly TRBD1 for D (5 bases). There are 14 residues in the CDR3. Deletions cut 3 bases from V and 6 bases from J, with 17 bases between. Germline V gene data show CDR1 as GTSNPN and CDR2 as SVGIG (reference sequence). Here the CDR3 DNA reads TGTGCCTGGAGCGGTTCCTTATGGGGGGATGGCTACACCTTC. Translated: CAWSGSLWGDGYTF. Using reference TRBV30 and TRBJ1-2 for the parts outside the CDR3, the full variable domain is SQTIHQWPATLVQPVGSPLSLECTVEGTSNPNLYWYRQAAGRGLQLLFYSVGIGQISSEVPQNLSASRPQDRQFILSSKKLLLSDSGFYLCAWSGSLWGDGYTFGSGTRLTVV.

This clone is a singleton in its sample. J is TRBJ2-3 and V is TRBV5-1, with D maybe TRBD1 (5 bases). The CDR3 loop spans 14 amino acids. Trimming took off 3 bases at V and 2 bases at J, with 10 bases between the two ends. Germline CDR1 and CDR2: SGHRS and YFSETQ. The CDR3 region is CASSSGHNTDTQYF. Written as DNA, the CDR3 is TGCGCCAGCAGCTCCGGACACAACACAGATACGCAGTATTTT.

This clone turned up a few times. V usage is TRBV10-1 and J usage is TRBJ2-7, with D perhaps matching TRBD2 (5 bases). Trimming stripped 10 bases from V and 9 bases from J, with 22 bases between. Germline loops: CDR1 WNHNN, CDR2 SYGVQD (reference sequence). The CDR3 is 13 residues long. CDR3 loop: CATGDISPRGQYF. The CDR3 region has the DNA TGCGCCACCGGAGACATATCCCCACGGGGGCAGTACTTC.

This chain joins TRBV10-3 and TRBJ2-5; 10 positions match TRBD2. This CDR3 contains 13 residues. J lost 5 bases, V lost 10 bases, and 7 bases had no gene match. The germline V gene encodes CDR1 ENHRY and CDR2 SYGVKD. The CDR3 DNA sequence: TGTGCCACAAGACTAGCGGGCGTGGAGACCCAGTACTTC. Its protein product is CATRLAGVETQYF.

The chain couples TRBV11-2 to TRBJ1-3; D uncertain. This CDR3 contains 16 residues. Trimming pared 2 bases from V and 1 base from J, leaving 12 bases between. The germline V gene has CDR1 SGHAT and CDR2 FQNNGV. The CDR3 loop reads CASSLSGRGSGNTIYF. The CDR3 DNA sequence: TGTGCCAGCAGCTTATCAGGTCGGGGTTCTGGAAACACCATATATTTT.

CDR3 nucleotides: TGCGCCAGCAGCACACAGGGTGGGGTCACTGAAGCTTTCTTT. The encoded protein is CASSTQGGVTEAFF. The gene calls are TRBV5-1 and TRBJ1-1; possibly TRBD1 for D (6 bases). Germline assignment: CDR1 SGHRS and CDR2 YFSETQ. The CDR3 runs 14 residues. Trimming took off 4 bases at V and 4 bases at J, with 14 bases between the two ends.